This TCR beta chain came from a study of blood T cells in healthy people across ages. It was with a sample-barcoded 5' primer and a J-beta primer mix that a second PCR of about 6 to 11 cycles was run. Paired-end reads containing CDR3 totaled no fewer than 3 million for each sample. One entry per CDR3 protein, called by TCRdb with MiXCR from the 5' RACE reads. Seen here are 1.5 million to 2 million distinct CDR3 sequences, 49% observed once, and the top ten hold more than 2%. This CDR3 comprises 14 residues. Trimming took off 0 bases at V and 0 bases at J, with 6 bases between the two ends. From germline, CDR1 is SGHRS and CDR2 YFSETQ.

The TCR was taken from a woman aged 40-49 years in good health. The specimen was blood. The chain employs TRBV5-1 and TRBJ1-1; D unresolved. CDR3 loop: CASSLGKMNTEAFF. CDR3 nucleotide sequence: TGCGCCAGCAGCTTGGGCAAAATGAACACTGAAGCTTTCTTT.